One and the same sample provided the 22 T cell receptor beta chains below, sequenced in a study of response to subunit inactivated influenza vaccine. TCRdb re-derived calls from the RT-PCR reads in MiXCR, one entry per CDR3 protein. Here the sample spans fewer than 250,000 distinct CDR3 sequences, 13% to 15% being singletons. The material was CD8+ T cells sorted from PBMCs, obtained about 5 days after vaccination. These receptors all stem from a man aged 50-59 years who received an inactivated influenza vaccine.

On this clonotype itself: A read error may explain this, as a much larger clone is one base away. This chain links TRBV5-1 with TRBJ1-2; 7 bases match TRBD1. CDR3 length: 14 amino acids. The V and J ends lost 0 bases and 4 bases, in that order; junction bases with no gene match: 3. Germline CDR1 SGHRS, CDR2 YFSETQ. The CDR3 reads CASSLVGTVYGYTF. The CDR3 nucleotides read TGCGCCAGCAGCTTGGTAGGGACAGTCTATGGCTACACCTTC. Full variable domain (rest looked up from reference TRBV5-1 and TRBJ1-2): KAGVTQTPRYLIKTRGQQVTLSCSPISGHRSVSWYQQTPGQGLQFLFEYFSETQRNKGNFPGRFSGRQFSNSRSEMNVSTLELGDSALYLCASSLVGTVYGYTFGSGTRLTVV.

This clonotype was counted ten times or more. The V gene is TRBV28, the J gene TRBJ2-5; TRBD2 agrees at 11 bases. V lost 5 bases and J lost 4; bases outside the gene matches: 18. Germline V CDR1 and CDR2: MDHEN, SYDVKM. This CDR3 comprises 19 residues. CDR3 region: CASSPGRATSGSIGETQYF. The CDR3 DNA sequence: TGTGCCAGCAGTCCGGGCAGGGCTACTAGCGGGAGCATCGGAGAGACCCAGTACTTC.

This clonotype was picked up a small number of times. The chain carries TRBV25-1 and TRBJ1-1, with D possibly matching TRBD1 (5 bases). The CDR3 spans 14 residues. V was trimmed by 4 bases and J by 5 bases, leaving 14 bases between them. Looked up from germline, CDR1 is MGHDK and CDR2 is SYGVNS. The CDR3 sequence is CASSGQGWGTEAFF. The CDR3 coding sequence is TGTGCCAGCAGTGGACAAGGTTGGGGGACTGAAGCTTTCTTT.

By share, this clonotype ranks as medium-sized. The rearrangement links TRBV29-1 to TRBJ2-7, with D perhaps assigned TRBD1 or TRBD2 (5 bases each). The CDR3 length is 14 residues. V lost 1 base to trimming and J lost 1 base, with 11 bases between them. Germline CDR1 SQVTM, CDR2 ANQGSEA. The CDR3 loop reads CSVEGGTGSYEQYF. In nucleotides, the CDR3 is TGCAGCGTTGAAGGAGGGACGGGGTCCTACGAGCAGTACTTC.

This clonotype has more than one count but fewer than ten. The chain carries TRBV30 and TRBJ2-1; D is ambiguous. The germline V and J ends were trimmed by 0 bases and 9 bases, with 9 bases remaining between them. Per the germline V gene, CDR1 is GTSNPN and CDR2 is SVGIG (reference sequence). The CDR3 spans 12 residues. The CDR3 reads CAWSVIGGEQFF. In nucleotides, the CDR3 is TGTGCCTGGAGTGTAATTGGCGGTGAGCAGTTCTTC.

This clonotype was observed a handful of times. The rearrangement links TRBV12-3 or TRBV12-4 to TRBJ1-5; D not certain. The CDR3 totals 12 residues. Between the trimmed V and J ends, which lost 3 bases and 9 bases, there was a span of 9 bases. The CDR3, as DNA: TGTGCCAGCAGTTTCCCCCTGGGGCCCCAGCATTTT. Translation: CASSFPLGPQHF.

V is TRBV12-3 or TRBV12-4 and J is TRBJ2-1; the D gene is possibly TRBD2 (6 bases). Trimming pared 2 bases from V and 3 bases from J, leaving 11 bases between. The CDR3 is made up of 15 amino acids. DNA for the CDR3: TGTGCCAGCAGTTTATTCGCGGGGCTCTACAATGAGCAGTTCTTC. The encoded protein is CASSLFAGLYNEQFF.

This clonotype came up a few times. The V and J genes are TRBV7-8 and TRBJ2-1; 13 bases map to TRBD2. The CDR3 sequence is 17 residues long. V trimming: 1 base; J trimming: 8 bases; junction bases outside the gene matches: 8. In germline, CDR1 is SGHVS, CDR2 FQNEAQ. The CDR3 loop is CASSLDRTSGSRDEQFF. The DNA for the CDR3 is TGTGCCAGCAGCTTAGATAGGACTAGCGGGAGTCGTGATGAGCAGTTCTTC.

This clonotype was recorded a few times. The rearrangement uses TRBV20-1 and TRBJ2-5, with 7 bases matching TRBD1. The germline V gene has CDR1 DFQATT and CDR2 SNEGSKA (reference sequence). This CDR3 comprises 12 residues. This CDR3 reads CSAGQVAGTQYF. The CDR3 coding sequence is TGCAGCGCCGGACAGGTCGCAGGGACCCAGTACTTC.

This clonotype was counted at least ten times. The chain couples TRBV6-4 to TRBJ2-3, with D unclear. Trimming cost V 0 bases and J 11 bases, with 15 bases left between them. Germline V gene sequence: CDR1 MRHNA, CDR2 SNTAGT. This CDR3 spans 14 amino acids. The CDR3 DNA reads as TGTGCCAGCAGTGACTCCGATGGGTTCCAAGGGCAGTATTTT. Protein sequence: CASSDSDGFQGQYF.

There are a few counts of this clonotype. This sequence joins TRBV5-1 and TRBJ2-7; D gene uncertain. The CDR3 runs to 13 residues. The V end was cut by 5 bases, the J end by 0 bases, with 9 bases between. Germline V gene data show CDR1 as SGHRS and CDR2 as YFSETQ. As DNA, the CDR3 is TGCGCCAGCAGACCCTCTCACTCCTACGAGCAGTACTTC. This gives the protein CASRPSHSYEQYF.

This clonotype was seen more than once but under ten times. This chain links TRBV3-1 with TRBJ2-7, with a tentative D call TRBD1 (6 bases). V lost 7 bases, J lost 3 bases, and 16 bases lay in between. The germline V gene has CDR1 LGHDT and CDR2 YNNKEL (reference sequence). The CDR3 has 14 amino acids. For the CDR3, the DNA is TGTGCCAGCAACCCGACAGGTAGGAACTACGAGCAGTACTTC. It yields the protein CASNPTGRNYEQYF.

This clonotype was seen only a few times. V and J are TRBV7-2 and TRBJ2-7; TRBD1 or TRBD2 may be the D gene (5 bases each). The germline V gene has CDR1 SGHTA and CDR2 FQGNSA. This CDR3 region has 14 residues. The germline V and J ends were trimmed by 5 bases and 3 bases, with 14 bases remaining between them. CDR3 in amino acids: CASSQLGPIYEQYF. In nucleotides, the CDR3 is TGTGCCAGCAGCCAATTGGGACCTATCTACGAGCAGTACTTC.

The gene calls are TRBV6-5 and TRBJ1-1; TRBD1 matches at 8 bases. Looked up from germline, CDR1 is MNHEY and CDR2 is SVGAGI. This CDR3 has 16 amino acids. The V and J ends lost 1 base and 6 bases, in that order; junction bases with no gene match: 10. The CDR3 sequence: CASSYWGQETGAEAFF. The DNA of the CDR3 is TGTGCCAGCAGTTACTGGGGACAGGAAACAGGAGCTGAAGCTTTCTTT.

V is TRBV5-6 and J is TRBJ1-1; D is perhaps TRBD1 (6 bases). The CDR3 has 15 residues. Trimming cost V 5 bases and J 4 bases, with 18 bases left between them. Germline V gene sequence: CDR1 SGHDT, CDR2 YYEEEE. This CDR3 reads CASSYFQGFGTEAFF. DNA of the CDR3: TGTGCCAGCAGTTATTTTCAGGGGTTTGGCACTGAAGCTTTCTTT.

This clonotype was counted between two and nine times. The J gene is TRBJ2-2, the V gene TRBV13; 8 positions match TRBD2. CDR3 length: 17 residues. The V gene end was trimmed by 5 bases and the J gene end by 0 bases; junction bases not matched to a gene: 8. Germline assignment: CDR1 PRHDT and CDR2 FYEKMQ (reference sequence). CDR3 protein: CASSPPSGGPNTGELFF. CDR3 DNA sequence: TGTGCCAGCAGCCCGCCCAGCGGGGGCCCGAACACCGGGGAGCTGTTTTTT. Full variable domain (missing parts from reference TRBV13 and TRBJ2-2): AAGVIQSPRHLIKEKRETATLKCYPIPRHDTVYWYQQGPGQDPQFLISFYEKMQSDKGSIPDRFSAQQFSDYHSELNMSSLELGDSALYFCASSPPSGGPNTGELFFGEGSRLTVL.

This clonotype was counted between two and nine times. DNA for the CDR3: TGTGCCAGCAGTTTATCCGGGGCGGGCTACGAGCAGTACTTC. Amino acids: CASSLSGAGYEQYF. The chain employs TRBV12-3 or TRBV12-4 and TRBJ2-7; the D call may be TRBD1 or TRBD2 (5 bases each). Trimming removed 2 bases at V and 3 bases at J, with 11 bases between. The CDR3 sequence is 14 residues long.

This chain uses TRBV12-3 or TRBV12-4 with TRBJ2-1, with D unclear. The CDR3 spans 13 residues. Trimming shortened V by 6 bases and J by 4 bases, and 10 bases separated the two germline ends. As DNA, the CDR3 is TGTGCCAGCAGCCCGCCAATTTACAATGAGCAGTTCTTC. This codes for CASSPPIYNEQFF.

This clonotype is labeled medium-sized. DNA for the CDR3: TGTGCCAGCAGTTACTCAGGAGGCCTATTCGACCAAGAGACCCAGTACTTC. Translating it yields CASSYSGGLFDQETQYF. This chain uses TRBV6-5 with TRBJ2-5, with D maybe TRBD2 (5 bases). Trimming pared 0 bases from V and 0 bases from J, leaving 14 bases between. This CDR3 contains 17 residues. From germline, CDR1 is MNHEY and CDR2 SVGAGI.

V usage is TRBV6-1 and J usage is TRBJ2-2; D is uncertain. Germline V gene lookup returns CDR1 MNHNS and CDR2 SASEGT. Between the trimmed V and J ends, which lost 4 bases and 6 bases, there was a span of 15 bases. There are 15 residues in the CDR3. The CDR3 here is CASSGLLLSAGELFF. CDR3 nucleotide sequence: TGTGCCAGCAGTGGCCTCCTCCTAAGTGCCGGGGAGCTGTTTTTT.

The J gene is TRBJ2-5, the V gene TRBV7-9; D not certain. The V gene's germline CDR1 is SEHNR and CDR2 FQNEAQ (reference sequence). Trimming pared 2 bases from V and 10 bases from J, leaving 8 bases between. The CDR3 spans 11 residues. CDR3 in DNA: TGTGCCAGCAGCTTATGGGAAGACCAGTACTTC. As protein: CASSLWEDQYF.

The chain combines TRBV7-9 with TRBJ2-3; D call uncertain. Germline V gene sequence: CDR1 SEHNR, CDR2 FQNEAQ (reference sequence). The CDR3 contains 12 residues. Trimming took off 7 bases at V and 4 bases at J, with 9 bases between the two ends. Here the CDR3 reads CASTLTADTQYF. Written as DNA, the CDR3 is TGTGCCAGCACCCTCACCGCAGATACGCAGTATTTT.